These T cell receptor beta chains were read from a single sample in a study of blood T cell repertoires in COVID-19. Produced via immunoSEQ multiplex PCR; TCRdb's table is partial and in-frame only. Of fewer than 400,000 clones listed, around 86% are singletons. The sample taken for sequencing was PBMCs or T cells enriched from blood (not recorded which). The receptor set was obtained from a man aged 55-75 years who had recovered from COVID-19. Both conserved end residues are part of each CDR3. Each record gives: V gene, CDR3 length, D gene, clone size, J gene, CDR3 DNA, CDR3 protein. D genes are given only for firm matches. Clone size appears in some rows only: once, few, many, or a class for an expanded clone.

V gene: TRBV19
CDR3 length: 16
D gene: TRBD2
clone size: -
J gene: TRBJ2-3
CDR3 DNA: TGTGCCAGTAGACGGACTAGCGGGTCTAGCACAGATACGCAGTATTTT
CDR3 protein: CASRRTSGSSTDTQYF

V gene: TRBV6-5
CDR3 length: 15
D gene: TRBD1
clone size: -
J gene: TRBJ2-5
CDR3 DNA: TGTGCCAGCAGCCTCGGACAGGCCAATACGGAGACCCAGTACTTC
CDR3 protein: CASSLGQANTETQYF

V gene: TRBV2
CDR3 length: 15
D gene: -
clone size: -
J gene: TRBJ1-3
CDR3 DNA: TGTGCCATTAATCCGACATCGCTTTCTGGAAACACCATATATTTT
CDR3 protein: CAINPTSLSGNTIYF

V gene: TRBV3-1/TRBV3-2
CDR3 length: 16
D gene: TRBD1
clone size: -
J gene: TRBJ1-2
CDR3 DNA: TGTGCCAGCAGCCAATCTGGACAGGGGAAAGGGGATGGCTACACCTTC
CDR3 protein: CASSQSGQGKGDGYTF

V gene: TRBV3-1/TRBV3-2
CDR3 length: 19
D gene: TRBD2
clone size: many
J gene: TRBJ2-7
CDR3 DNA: TGTGCCAGCAGCCAAGAGAGGTTCCGGGAGGGAGGAAGGATCGGCGAGCAGTACTTC
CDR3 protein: CASSQERFREGGRIGEQYF

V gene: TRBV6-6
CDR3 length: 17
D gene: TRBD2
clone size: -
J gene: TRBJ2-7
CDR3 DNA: TGTGCCAGCAGTCCTCAAGGATTAGCGGGAGGGCTCGGCGAGCAGTACTTC
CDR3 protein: CASSPQGLAGGLGEQYF

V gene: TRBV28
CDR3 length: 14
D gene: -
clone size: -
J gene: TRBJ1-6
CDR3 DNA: TGTGCCAGCAGCTCCCCTCAGGGAAATTCACCCCTCCACTTT
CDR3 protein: CASSSPQGNSPLHF

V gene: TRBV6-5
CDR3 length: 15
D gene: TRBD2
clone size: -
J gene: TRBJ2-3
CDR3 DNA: TGTGCCAGCAGTTTACTAGCGGAAGGCACAGATACGCAGTATTTT
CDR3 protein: CASSLLAEGTDTQYF

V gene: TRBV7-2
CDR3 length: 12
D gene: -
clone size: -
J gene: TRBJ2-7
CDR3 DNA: TGTGCCAGCAGCCTCTATTATACCGAGCAGTACTTC
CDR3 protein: CASSLYYTEQYF

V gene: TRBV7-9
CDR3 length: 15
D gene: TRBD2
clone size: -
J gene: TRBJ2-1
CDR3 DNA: TGTGCCAGCAGCTCGATAGCGGGAGGGCCGAACGAGCAGTTCTTC
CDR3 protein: CASSSIAGGPNEQFF

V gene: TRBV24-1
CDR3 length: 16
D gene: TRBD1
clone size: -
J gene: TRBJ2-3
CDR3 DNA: TGTGCCACCAGTGATGGGGCAGGGGGCTTGACAGATACGCAGTATTTT
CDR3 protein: CATSDGAGGLTDTQYF

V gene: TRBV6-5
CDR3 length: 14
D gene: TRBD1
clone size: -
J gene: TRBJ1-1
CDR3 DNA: TGTGCCAGCAGTCCCGGGACAGGGGGCCCTGAAGCTTTCTTT
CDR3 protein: CASSPGTGGPEAFF

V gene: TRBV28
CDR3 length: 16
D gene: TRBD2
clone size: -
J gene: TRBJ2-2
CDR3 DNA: TGTGCCAGCAGTTTATCGGGACTAGCGGGCACCGGGGAGCTGTTTTTT
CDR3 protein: CASSLSGLAGTGELFF

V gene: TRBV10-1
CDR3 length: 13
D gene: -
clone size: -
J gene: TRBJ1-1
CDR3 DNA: TGCGCCAGCAGCGCTACAGGGAACACTGAAGCTTTCTTT
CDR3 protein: CASSATGNTEAFF

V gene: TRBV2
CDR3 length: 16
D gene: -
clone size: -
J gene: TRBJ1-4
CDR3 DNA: TGTGCCAGCCGATCAGGCAGGGGCCCACGTGGGGAAAAACTGTTTTTT
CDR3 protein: CASRSGRGPRGEKLFF

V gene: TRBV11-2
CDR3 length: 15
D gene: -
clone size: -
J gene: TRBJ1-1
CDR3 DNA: TGTGCCAGCAGCTTAGTCCTGTCAGGGAACACTGAAGCTTTCTTT
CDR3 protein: CASSLVLSGNTEAFF

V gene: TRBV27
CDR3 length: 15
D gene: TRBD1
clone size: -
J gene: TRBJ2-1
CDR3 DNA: TGTGCCAGCAGTTTCCCGGGACAGGGAAGCAATGAGCAGTTCTTC
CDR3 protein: CASSFPGQGSNEQFF

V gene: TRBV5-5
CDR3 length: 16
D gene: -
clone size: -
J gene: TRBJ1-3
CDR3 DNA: TGTGCCAGCAGCTTGTGGTACAGGCACTCTGGAAACACCATATATTTT
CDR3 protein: CASSLWYRHSGNTIYF

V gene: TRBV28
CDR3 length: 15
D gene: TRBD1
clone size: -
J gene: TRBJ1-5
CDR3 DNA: TGTGCCAGCAGTTTCCAGGGGGCCAGCAATCAGCCCCAGCATTTT
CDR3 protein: CASSFQGASNQPQHF

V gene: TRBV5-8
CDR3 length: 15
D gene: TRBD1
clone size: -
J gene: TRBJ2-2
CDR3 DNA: TGTGCCAGCAGCCCAGGGGGACGGAACACCGGGGAGCTGTTTTTT
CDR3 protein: CASSPGGRNTGELFF

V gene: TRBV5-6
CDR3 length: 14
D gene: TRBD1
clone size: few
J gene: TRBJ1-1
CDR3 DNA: TGTGCCAGCAGCATACAGGGGTTTGACACTGAAGCTTTCTTT
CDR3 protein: CASSIQGFDTEAFF

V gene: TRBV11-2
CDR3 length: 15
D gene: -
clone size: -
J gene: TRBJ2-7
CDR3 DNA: TGTGCCAGCAGCTTAGCGGGAGTTCCTTCCTACGAGCAGTACTTC
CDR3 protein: CASSLAGVPSYEQYF

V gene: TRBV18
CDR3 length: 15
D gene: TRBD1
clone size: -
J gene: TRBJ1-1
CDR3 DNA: TGTGCCAGCTCACCTCTTAGGACAGGGGAGGGGGAAGCTTTCTTT
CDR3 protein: CASSPLRTGEGEAFF

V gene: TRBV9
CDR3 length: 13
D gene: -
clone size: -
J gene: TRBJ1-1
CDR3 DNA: TGTGCCAGCAGTGTGTATAGTAACACTGAAGCTTTCTTT
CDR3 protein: CASSVYSNTEAFF

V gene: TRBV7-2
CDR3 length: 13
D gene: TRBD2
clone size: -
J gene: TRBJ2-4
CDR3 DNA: TGTGCCAGCAGCCCCGGGGGGAAAAACATTCAGTACTTC
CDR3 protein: CASSPGGKNIQYF

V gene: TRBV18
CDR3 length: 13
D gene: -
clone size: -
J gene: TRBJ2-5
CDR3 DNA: TGTGCCAGCTCACTAGCGAGCCAAGAGACCCAGTACTTC
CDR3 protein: CASSLASQETQYF

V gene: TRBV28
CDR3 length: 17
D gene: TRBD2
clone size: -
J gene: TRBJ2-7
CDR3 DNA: TGTGCCAGCAGTCCCTCCAGGGATGGGACTAGCGGGTACGAGCAGTACTTC
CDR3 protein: CASSPSRDGTSGYEQYF

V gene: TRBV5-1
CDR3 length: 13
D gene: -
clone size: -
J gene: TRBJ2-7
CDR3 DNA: TGCGCCAGCAGCTTGGACGGGTCCTACGAGCAGTACTTC
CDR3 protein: CASSLDGSYEQYF

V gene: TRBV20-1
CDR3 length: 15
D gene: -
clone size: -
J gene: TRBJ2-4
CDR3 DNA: TGCAGTGCTAGTGGTGCAGGGTTTGTCGAAAACATTCAGTACTTC
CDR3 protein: CSASGAGFVENIQYF

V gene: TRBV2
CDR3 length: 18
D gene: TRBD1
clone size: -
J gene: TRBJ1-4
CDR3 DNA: TGTGCCAGCAGAGGACTCGACAGGGGGTCTGCAACTAATGAAAAACTGTTTTTT
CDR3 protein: CASRGLDRGSATNEKLFF

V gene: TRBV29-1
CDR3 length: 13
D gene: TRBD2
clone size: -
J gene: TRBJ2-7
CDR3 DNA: TGCAGTGTAGTAGCGGGAGTCGCCTACGAGCAGTACTTC
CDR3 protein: CSVVAGVAYEQYF

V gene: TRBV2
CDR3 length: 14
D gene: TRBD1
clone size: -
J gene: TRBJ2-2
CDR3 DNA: TGTGCCAGCAGCGGGACAGGGAACACCGGGGAGCTGTTTTTT
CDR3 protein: CASSGTGNTGELFF

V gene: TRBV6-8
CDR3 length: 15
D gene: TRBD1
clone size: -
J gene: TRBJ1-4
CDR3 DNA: TGTGCCAGCAGCCCTGGACAGGGGGCTGAGGAAAAACTGTTTTTT
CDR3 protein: CASSPGQGAEEKLFF

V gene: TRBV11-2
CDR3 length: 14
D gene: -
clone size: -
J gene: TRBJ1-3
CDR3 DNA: TGTGCCAGCAGTTTACAGGTCTCTGGAAACACCATATATTTT
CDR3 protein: CASSLQVSGNTIYF

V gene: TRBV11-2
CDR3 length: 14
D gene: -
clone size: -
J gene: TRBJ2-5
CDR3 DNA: TGTGCCAGCAGCTTAGATAGGGAGTTAGAGACCCAGTACTTC
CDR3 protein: CASSLDRELETQYF

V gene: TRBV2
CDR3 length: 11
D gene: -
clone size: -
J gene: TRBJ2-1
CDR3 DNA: TGTGCCAGCAGCCTTTACAATGAGCAGTTCTTC
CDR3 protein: CASSLYNEQFF

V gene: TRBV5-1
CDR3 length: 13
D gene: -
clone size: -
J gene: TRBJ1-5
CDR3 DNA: TGCGCCAGCAGCTTAGGCGGGGATCAGCCCCAGCATTTT
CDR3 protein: CASSLGGDQPQHF

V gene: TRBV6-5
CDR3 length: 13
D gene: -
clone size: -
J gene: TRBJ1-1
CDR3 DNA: TGTGCCAGCAGTAAGACACTGAACACTGAAGCTTTCTTT
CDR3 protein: CASSKTLNTEAFF

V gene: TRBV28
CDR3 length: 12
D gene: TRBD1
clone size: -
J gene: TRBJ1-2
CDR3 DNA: TGTGCCACTTTGAGGGGGCTCAATGGCTACACCTTC
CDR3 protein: CATLRGLNGYTF

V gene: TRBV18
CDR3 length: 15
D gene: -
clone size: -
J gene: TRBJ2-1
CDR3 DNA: TGTGCCAGCTCAGCCCTGGGACAAACCTACAATGAGCAGTTCTTC
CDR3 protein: CASSALGQTYNEQFF

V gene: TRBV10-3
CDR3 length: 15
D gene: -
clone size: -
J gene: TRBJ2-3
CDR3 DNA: TGTGCCATCAGTGAGTCTACAGGTGCGGAAGATACGCAGTATTTT
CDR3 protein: CAISESTGAEDTQYF

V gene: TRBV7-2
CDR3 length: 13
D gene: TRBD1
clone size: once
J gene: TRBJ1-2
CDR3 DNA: TGTGCCAGCAGCGGGACAGGGTTTTGGGGCTACACCTTC
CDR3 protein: CASSGTGFWGYTF